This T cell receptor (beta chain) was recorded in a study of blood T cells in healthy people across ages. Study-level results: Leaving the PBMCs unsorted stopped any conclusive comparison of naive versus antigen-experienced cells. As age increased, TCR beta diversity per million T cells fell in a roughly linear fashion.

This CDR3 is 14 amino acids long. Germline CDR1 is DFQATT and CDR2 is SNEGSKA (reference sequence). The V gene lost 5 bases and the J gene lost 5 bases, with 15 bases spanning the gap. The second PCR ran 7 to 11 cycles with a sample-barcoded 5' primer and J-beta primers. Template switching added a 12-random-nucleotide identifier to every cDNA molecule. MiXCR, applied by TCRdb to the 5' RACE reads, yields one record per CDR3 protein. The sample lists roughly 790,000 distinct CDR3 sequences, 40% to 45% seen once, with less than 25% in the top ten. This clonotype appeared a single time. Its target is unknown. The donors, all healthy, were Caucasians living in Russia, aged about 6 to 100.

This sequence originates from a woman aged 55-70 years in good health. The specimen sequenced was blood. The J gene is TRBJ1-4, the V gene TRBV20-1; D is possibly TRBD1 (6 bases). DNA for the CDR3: TGCAGTGCTCAGAGGGGGGCCCCAAATGAAAAACTGTTTTTT. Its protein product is CSAQRGAPNEKLFF.